Below, 15 T cell receptor beta chains from the same sample are listed, as sequenced in a study of CD8 T cells in ankylosing spondylitis. TCRdb reprocessed the 5' RACE reads via MiXCR and lists one record per CDR3 protein. The data contain 150,000 to 200,000 distinct CDR3 sequences, about 20% of them singletons. The specimen was blood, either unsorted or a sorted T cell fraction (not recorded which). Every receptor here comes from a male donor aged 5-29 years with ankylosing spondylitis or in good health (not recorded which).

This clonotype was observed many times. The CDR3 loop is CASSLDEGGPQHF. For the CDR3, the DNA is TGTGCCAGCAGTTTAGATGAGGGGGGCCCCCAGCATTTT. V gene TRBV12-3 or TRBV12-4 combines with J gene TRBJ1-5; possible D gene TRBD1, 6 bases. V lost 1 base and J 10 bases, leaving 11 bases between the germline ends. This CDR3 region has 13 residues.

This clonotype has ten or more counts. This sequence joins TRBV6-1 and TRBJ1-1; D uncertain. Trimming stripped 1 base from V and 1 base from J, with 10 bases between. The germline V gene encodes CDR1 MNHNS and CDR2 SASEGT. This CDR3 contains 15 residues. As DNA, the CDR3 is TGTGCCAGCAGTGAAGAGCCTACATCGAACACTGAAGCTTTCTTT. Residues: CASSEEPTSNTEAFF.

This clonotype was seen many times. The chain is built from TRBV11-2 and TRBJ1-2; maybe TRBD1 (5 bases). This CDR3 is built from 13 residues. V was shortened by 1 base and J by 6 bases, with 9 bases between the two germline ends. From germline, CDR1 is SGHAT and CDR2 FQNNGV. CDR3 in DNA: TGTGCCAGCAGCTTAGGGACCAGGGATGGCTACACCTTC. This codes for CASSLGTRDGYTF.

This clonotype was seen repeatedly, ten times or more. This chain joins TRBV15 and TRBJ2-2; D unresolved. The germline V gene encodes CDR1 LNHNV and CDR2 YYDKDF (reference sequence). The CDR3 totals 13 residues. V dropped 4 bases and J dropped 1 base, with 4 bases sitting between them. DNA of the CDR3: TGTGCCACCAGCAATGAGAACACCGGGGAGCTGTTTTTT. Translation: CATSNENTGELFF.

In regard to this clonotype: One base away lies a much larger clone, so this may be a sequencing read error. The chain carries TRBV20-1 and TRBJ2-1, with TRBD2 identical over 15 bases. CDR3 length equals 14 residues. Germline loops: CDR1 DFQATT, CDR2 SNEGSKA (reference sequence). CDR3 DNA sequence: TGCAGTGCTCGGACTAGCGGGAGGGCCAATGACCAGTTCTTC. Translation gives CSARTSGRANDQFF.

The chain is built from TRBV20-1 and TRBJ2-3; D is perhaps TRBD2 (6 bases). V lost 6 bases and J lost 6, with 19 bases in between. The CDR3 sequence is 14 residues long. The germline CDR1 and CDR2 sequences are DFQATT and SNEGSKA (reference sequence). The CDR3 nucleotides read TGCAGTGCCAGACCGACTAGTCGGTTGGATACGCAGTATTTT. It is translated as CSARPTSRLDTQYF.

In its sample, this clonotype was seen many times. This chain uses TRBV6-5 with TRBJ1-6, with D maybe TRBD1 (6 bases). CDR1 is MNHEY and CDR2 is SVGAGI in the germline V gene. The V end lost 6 bases, the J end lost 5 bases, and 11 bases lay between the germline ends. The CDR3 is made up of 14 amino acids. DNA of the CDR3: TGTGCCAGCAGGCCGGGACACAATAATTCACCCCTCCACTTT. This sequence encodes CASRPGHNNSPLHF.

There are many counts of this clonotype. The chain recombines TRBV14 with TRBJ2-1, with D possibly being TRBD1 (6 bases). The CDR3 sequence is 16 residues long. Trimming shortened V by 0 bases and J by 1 base, and 10 bases separated the two germline ends. Germline values: CDR1 SGHDN, CDR2 FVKESK. The CDR3 DNA is TGTGCCAGCAGCCAAGATCCGGGGACATCCTACAATGAGCAGTTCTTC. This translates into CASSQDPGTSYNEQFF.

In this sample, this clonotype turned up many times. The chain uses TRBV7-7 and TRBJ1-4; D is undetermined. Deletions cut 1 base from V and 0 bases from J, with 9 bases between. Germline lookup yields CDR1 SSHAT and CDR2 FNYEAQ (reference sequence). CDR3 length equals 16 residues. The CDR3: CASSLVWEATNEKLFF. The CDR3 nucleotides read TGTGCCAGCAGCTTAGTTTGGGAAGCAACTAATGAAAAACTGTTTTTT.

The sample holds many counts of this clonotype. The chain recombines TRBV5-1 with TRBJ2-5; the D gene is possibly TRBD1 (6 bases). V lost 2 bases to trimming and J lost 2 bases, with 10 bases between them. Germline V gives CDR1 SGHRS, CDR2 YFSETQ. CDR3 length equals 14 residues. The CDR3 spells CASSFGRGQETQYF. CDR3 DNA sequence: TGCGCCAGCAGCTTTGGCAGGGGACAAGAGACCCAGTACTTC.

Here the CDR3 DNA reads TGCAGTGGGCGATACTACGAGCAGTACTTC. It codes for CSGRYYEQYF. The rearrangement uses TRBV20-1 and TRBJ2-7; unclear D gene. V lost 7 bases and J lost 3, with 7 bases in between. The CDR3 consists of 10 residues. The germline gives CDR1 DFQATT, CDR2 SNEGSKA (reference sequence).

This clonotype was detected only a few times. J is TRBJ2-7 and V is TRBV6-5; no definite D call. Germline loops: CDR1 MNHEY, CDR2 SVGAGI. CDR3 length: 12 amino acids. V was shortened by 1 base and J by 6 bases, with 7 bases between the two germline ends. The CDR3 nucleotides are TGTGCCAGCAGTTACTTTTCCGGCGAGCAGTACTTC. The encoded protein is CASSYFSGEQYF.

This chain links TRBV19 with TRBJ2-1; 8 bases are shared with TRBD2. The CDR3 runs to 16 residues. CDR1 is LNHDA, CDR2 SQIVND, per germline (reference sequence). J lost 7 bases, V lost 6 bases, and 14 bases had no gene match. The CDR3 protein is CASSIATSGSINEQFF. The CDR3 bases are TGTGCCAGTAGCATTGCTACTAGCGGTTCCATAAATGAGCAGTTCTTC.

The sample holds many counts of this clonotype. The chain links TRBV6-5 to TRBJ1-2, with TRBD1 as a possible D gene (6 bases). The CDR3 is 15 amino acids. Between the trimmed V and J ends, which lost 0 bases and 3 bases, there was a span of 11 bases. CDR1 and CDR2 (germline): MNHEY, SVGAGI. CDR3 protein: CASSYSRTVDYGYTF. CDR3 in DNA: TGTGCCAGCAGTTACTCGAGGACAGTTGACTATGGCTACACCTTC.

Many counts were recorded for this clonotype. The chain is built from TRBV15 and TRBJ1-5; D unclear. Germline V gene data show CDR1 as LNHNV and CDR2 as YYDKDF (reference sequence). Trimming cost V 3 bases and J 4 bases, with 4 bases left between them. The CDR3 is 12 residues long. The CDR3, as DNA: TGTGCCACCAGCAGTACTAATCAGCCCCAGCATTTT. It encodes CATSSTNQPQHF.